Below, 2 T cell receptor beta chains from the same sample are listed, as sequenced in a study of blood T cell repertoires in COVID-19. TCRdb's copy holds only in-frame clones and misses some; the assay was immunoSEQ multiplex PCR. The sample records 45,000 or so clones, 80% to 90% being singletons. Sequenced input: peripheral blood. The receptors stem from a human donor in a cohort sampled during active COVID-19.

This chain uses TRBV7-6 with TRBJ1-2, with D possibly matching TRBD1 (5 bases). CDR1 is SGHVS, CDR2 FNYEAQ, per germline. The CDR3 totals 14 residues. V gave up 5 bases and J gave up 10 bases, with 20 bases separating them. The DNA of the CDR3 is TGTGCCAGCAGCCTAGGCGGGGCGGTGGGAGTCTACACCTTC. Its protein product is CASSLGGAVGVYTF.

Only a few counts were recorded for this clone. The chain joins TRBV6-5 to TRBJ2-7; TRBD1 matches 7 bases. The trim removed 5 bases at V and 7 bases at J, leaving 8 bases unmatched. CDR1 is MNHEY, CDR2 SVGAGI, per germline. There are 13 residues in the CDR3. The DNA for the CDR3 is TGTGCCAGCAGTAGCCGGGACAGAACTGAGCAGTACTTC. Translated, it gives CASSSRDRTEQYF.